The T cell receptor (beta chain) under discussion was sequenced for a study of T cells after yellow fever vaccination. In the study overall: The SMART-Seq v4 Ultra Low Input method served to prepare the low-cell-number fractions.

Overall study results and limits: Reappearing after the booster were most of the clones from primary vaccination (almost 97% CD4, roughly 86% CD8). Only a small proportion of the clonotypes turned up in both the CD4 and the CD8 compartments, likely arising from convergent recombination.

TCRdb called the 5' RACE reads again in MiXCR, with one record for every CDR3 protein. The top ten hold around 2.7% of the sample, which has more than 95,000 distinct CDR3 sequences, approximately 7% seen once. This clonotype was detected ten times or more. The target antigen is unknown. J was trimmed by 4 bases and V by 3 bases; bases with no gene match: 17. From germline, CDR1 is LGHNA and CDR2 YSLEER. CDR3 length: 19 residues. The input for sequencing was CD4+ T cells sorted from PBMCs, taken 10 days after the first yellow fever vaccination. The rearrangement uses TRBV4-3 and TRBJ2-3; TRBD1 aligns across 9 bases. The sequence was obtained from a man aged 18 to 35 who received the YFV17D yellow fever vaccine. The CDR3 coding sequence is TGCGCCAGCAGCCAGGAAGGGACAGGGAGGTCAGGGTGGGCAGATACGCAGTATTTT. As protein: CASSQEGTGRSGWADTQYF.